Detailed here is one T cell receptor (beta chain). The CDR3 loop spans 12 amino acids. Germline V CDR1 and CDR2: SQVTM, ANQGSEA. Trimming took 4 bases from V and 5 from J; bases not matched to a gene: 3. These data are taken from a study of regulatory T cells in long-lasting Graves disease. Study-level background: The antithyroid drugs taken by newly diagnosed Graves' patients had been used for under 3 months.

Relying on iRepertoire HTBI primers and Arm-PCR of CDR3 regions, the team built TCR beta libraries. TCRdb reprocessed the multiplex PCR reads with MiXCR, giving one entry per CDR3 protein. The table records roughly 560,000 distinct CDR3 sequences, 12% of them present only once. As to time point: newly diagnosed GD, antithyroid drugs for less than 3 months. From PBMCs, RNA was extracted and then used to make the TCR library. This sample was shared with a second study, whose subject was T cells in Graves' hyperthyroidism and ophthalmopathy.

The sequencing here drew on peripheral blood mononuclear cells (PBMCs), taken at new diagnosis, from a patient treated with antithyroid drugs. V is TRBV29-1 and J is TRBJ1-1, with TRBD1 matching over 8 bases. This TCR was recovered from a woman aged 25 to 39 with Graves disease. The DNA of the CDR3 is TGCAGCGTTGGGACAGGGAGAACTGAAGCTTTCTTT. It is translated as CSVGTGRTEAFF. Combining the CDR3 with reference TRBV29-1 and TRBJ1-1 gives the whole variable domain SAVISQKPSRDICQRGTSLTIQCQVDSQVTMMFWYRQQPGQSLTLIATANQGSEATYESGFVIDKFPISRPNLTFSTLTVSNMSPEDSSIYLCSVGTGRTEAFFGQGTRLTVV.